This T cell receptor beta chain appears in the sequencing data of a study of T cells in narcolepsy. Background on the study: Donors had narcolepsy type 1 or type 2, or were healthy controls.

Clones were read by immunoSEQ multiplex PCR, and TCRdb kept only the in-frame ones, dropping some. The sample yields tens of thousands of clones, 80% to 85% seen once. Whole-study results and caveats: Autoreactive HCRT-specific and TRIB2-specific clonotypes were marked in same-patient CSF-versus-blood CD4+ comparisons. Blood of same and different patients, but not healthy controls, reportedly held recurring autoreactive clonotypes. No autoreactive T cell clone sequences appeared in some memory CD4+ repertoires.

As for this clone: Its target is not known.

The germline gives CDR1 SGHAT, CDR2 FQNNGV. With 4 bases clipped from V and 4 bases from J, the junction kept 10 bases outside the gene matches. The CDR3 length is 16 residues. The source material was memory (CD45RA-) CD4+ T cells from blood. This sequence joins TRBV11-2 and TRBJ2-3; 8 nucleotides line up with TRBD2. This sequence originates from a human donor in good health. The CDR3 nucleotides read TGTGCCAGCAGCTCCGTACGGGGGGGCAAGGCAGATACGCAGTATTTT. Encoded protein: CASSSVRGGKADTQYF. The whole variable domain, remainder taken from reference TRBV11-2 and TRBJ2-3, is EAGVAQSPRYKIIEKRQSVAFWCNPISGHATLYWYQQILGQGPKLLIQFQNNGVVDDSQLPKDRFSAERLKGVDSTLKIQPAKLEDSAVYLCASSSVRGGKADTQYFGPGTRLTVL.